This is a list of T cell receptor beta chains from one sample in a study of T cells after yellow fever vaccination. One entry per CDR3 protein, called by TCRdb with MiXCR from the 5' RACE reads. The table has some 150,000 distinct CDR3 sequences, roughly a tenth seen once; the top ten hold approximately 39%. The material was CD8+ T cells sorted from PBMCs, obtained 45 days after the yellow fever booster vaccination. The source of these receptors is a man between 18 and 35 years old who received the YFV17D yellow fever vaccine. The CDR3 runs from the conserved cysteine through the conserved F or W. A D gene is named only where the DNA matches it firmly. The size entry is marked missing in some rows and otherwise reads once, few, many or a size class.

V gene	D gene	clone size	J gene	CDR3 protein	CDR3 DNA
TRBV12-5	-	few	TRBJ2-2	CASGLARDRNTGELFF	TGTGCTAGTGGTTTGGCCAGGGATCGGAACACCGGGGAGCTGTTTTTT
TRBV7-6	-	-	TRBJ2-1	CASSLARTGGGEQFF	TGTGCCAGCAGCTTAGCGCGGACGGGGGGCGGTGAGCAGTTCTTC
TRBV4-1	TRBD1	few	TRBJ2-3	CASSQDGTGRGTDTQYF	TGCGCCAGCAGCCAAGATGGGACAGGGCGGGGTACAGATACGCAGTATTTT
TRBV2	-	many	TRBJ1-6	CASRPGGGNSPLHF	TGTGCCAGCAGGCCGGGTGGCGGTAATTCACCCCTCCACTTT
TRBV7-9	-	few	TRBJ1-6	CASSLVVRGAPLHF	TGTGCCAGCAGCTTAGTCGTCCGGGGGGCACCCCTCCACTTT
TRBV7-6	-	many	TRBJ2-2	CASSLSQSANTGELFF	TGTGCCAGCAGCTTATCTCAGTCCGCGAACACCGGGGAGCTGTTTTTT
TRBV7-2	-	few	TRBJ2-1	CASSFLTGGHNEQFF	TGTGCCAGCAGCTTCCTCACGGGGGGCCACAATGAGCAGTTCTTC
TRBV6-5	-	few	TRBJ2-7	CASSYSTSGTAEQYF	TGTGCCAGCAGTTACTCGACTTCAGGGACGGCCGAGCAGTACTTC
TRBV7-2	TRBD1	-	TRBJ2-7	CASSHRDRHYEQYF	TGTGCCAGCAGCCACCGGGACAGACACTACGAGCAGTACTTC
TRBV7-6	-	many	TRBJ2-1	CASSLAGSTNEQFF	TGTGCCAGCAGCTTGGCTGGCAGTACCAATGAGCAGTTCTTC
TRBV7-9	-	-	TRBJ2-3	CASSGFYADTQYF	TGTGCCAGCAGCGGGTTTTACGCAGATACGCAGTATTTT
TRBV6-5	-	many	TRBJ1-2	CASRTGFVGYTF	TGTGCCAGCAGAACAGGGTTCGTAGGCTACACCTTC
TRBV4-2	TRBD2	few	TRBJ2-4	CASSQEITSGVLAKNIQYF	TGTGCCAGCAGCCAAGAGATCACTAGCGGGGTATTAGCCAAAAACATTCAGTACTTC
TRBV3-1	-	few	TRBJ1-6	CASSPGTHSSYNSPLHF	TGTGCCAGCAGTCCCGGGACCCATAGCTCCTATAATTCACCCCTCCACTTT
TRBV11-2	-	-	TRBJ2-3	CASSSRDSAYTDTQYF	TGTGCCAGCAGCTCCCGTGATAGCGCCTACACAGATACGCAGTATTTT
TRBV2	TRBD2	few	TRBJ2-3	CASRFTSGEGDTQYF	TGTGCCAGCAGGTTTACTAGCGGGGAGGGAGATACGCAGTATTTT
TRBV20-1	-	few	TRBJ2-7	CSAGDPVCRGACEQYF	TGCAGTGCTGGAGACCCCGTATGCAGGGGGGCTTGCGAGCAGTACTTC
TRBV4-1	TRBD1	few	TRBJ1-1	CASSHDRVTEAFF	TGCGCCAGCAGCCACGACAGGGTGACTGAAGCTTTCTTT
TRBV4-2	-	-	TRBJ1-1	CASSQTRVTEAFF	TGTGCCAGCAGCCAAACCAGGGTCACTGAAGCTTTCTTT
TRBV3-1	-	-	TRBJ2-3	CASSRGVPGRPSDTQYF	TGTGCCAGCAGCCGTGGTGTACCGGGACGTCCCTCAGATACGCAGTATTTT
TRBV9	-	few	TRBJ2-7	CASSVGTTPYEQYF	TGTGCCAGCAGCGTAGGGACTACCCCCTACGAGCAGTACTTC
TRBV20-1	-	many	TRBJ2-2	CSASQPLGELFF	TGCAGTGCTAGTCAACCGCTCGGGGAGCTGTTTTTT
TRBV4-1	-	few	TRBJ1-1	CASSHPSGRRNTEAFF	TGCGCCAGCAGCCACCCTAGCGGCAGGAGGAACACTGAAGCTTTCTTT
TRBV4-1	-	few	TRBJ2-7	CASSQTARGSPIYYEQYF	TGCGCCAGCAGCCAGACAGCTCGGGGCTCTCCGATTTATTACGAGCAGTACTTC
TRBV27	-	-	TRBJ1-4	CASSLSMDRYTNEKLFF	TGTGCCAGCAGTTTAAGTATGGACCGTTACACTAATGAAAAACTGTTTTTT
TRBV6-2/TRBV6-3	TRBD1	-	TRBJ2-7	CASTRTGASYEQYF	TGTGCCAGCACCCGGACAGGGGCCTCCTACGAGCAGTACTTC
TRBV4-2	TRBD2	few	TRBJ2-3	CASSQVAGGRDTQYF	TGTGCCAGCAGCCAAGTCGCGGGGGGGCGAGATACGCAGTATTTT
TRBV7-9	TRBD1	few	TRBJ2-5	CASSQGTGLYQETQYF	TGTGCCAGCAGCCAGGGGACAGGGTTGTACCAAGAGACCCAGTACTTC
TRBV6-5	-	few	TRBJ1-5	CASSYREYQPQHF	TGTGCCAGCAGTTACAGGGAATATCAGCCCCAGCATTTT
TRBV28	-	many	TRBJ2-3	CASSFRATDTQYF	TGTGCCAGCAGTTTCCGAGCCACAGATACGCAGTATTTT
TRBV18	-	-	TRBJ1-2	CASWGPGSYTF	TGTGCCAGCTGGGGACCGGGCAGCTACACCTTC
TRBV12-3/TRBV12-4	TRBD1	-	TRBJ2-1	CASEGAAYNEQFF	TGTGCCAGCGAGGGGGCCGCCTACAATGAGCAGTTCTTC
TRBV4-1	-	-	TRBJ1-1	CASSQAGTGSNTEAFF	TGCGCCAGCAGCCAAGCCGGAACAGGGAGTAACACTGAAGCTTTCTTT
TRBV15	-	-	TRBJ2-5	CATSTVLEVGETQYF	TGTGCCACCAGCACCGTGCTTGAGGTCGGGGAGACCCAGTACTTC
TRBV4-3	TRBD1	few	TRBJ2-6	CASSQLGQGPESSGANVLTF	TGCGCCAGCAGCCAACTCGGACAGGGCCCGGAGAGCTCTGGGGCCAACGTCCTGACTTTC
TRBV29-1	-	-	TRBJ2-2	CSVERRETGELFF	TGCAGCGTTGAGCGCAGGGAAACCGGGGAGCTGTTTTTT
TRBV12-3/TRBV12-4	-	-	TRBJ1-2	CATVTRSDYGYTF	TGTGCCACCGTAACCAGATCCGACTATGGCTACACCTTC
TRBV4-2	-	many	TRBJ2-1	CASSQGGDWDEQFF	TGTGCCAGCAGCCAAGGAGGGGATTGGGATGAGCAGTTCTTC
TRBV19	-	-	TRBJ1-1	CASRRRGSTEAFF	TGTGCCAGTAGACGACGGGGGAGCACTGAAGCTTTCTTT
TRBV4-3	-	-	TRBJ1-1	CASSQQGPGVFGTEAFF	TGCGCCAGCAGCCAGCAAGGACCTGGTGTCTTCGGCACTGAAGCTTTCTTT
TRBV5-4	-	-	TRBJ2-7	CASSSGLSYEQYF	TGTGCCAGCAGCTCCGGACTTTCCTACGAGCAGTACTTC
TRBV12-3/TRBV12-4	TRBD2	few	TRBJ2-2	CASTPLAGGETGELFF	TGTGCCAGCACCCCCTTGGCGGGGGGGGAGACCGGGGAGCTGTTTTTT
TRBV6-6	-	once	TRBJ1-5	CASTPGSDQPQHF	TGTGCCAGCACCCCGGGAAGCGATCAGCCCCAGCATTTT
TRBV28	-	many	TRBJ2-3	CASSLGGPTQYF	TGTGCCAGCAGTTTGGGGGGTCCTACGCAGTATTTT
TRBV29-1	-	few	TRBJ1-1	CSAGGPEAFF	TGCAGCGCGGGGGGGCCTGAAGCTTTCTTT